The entry below gives a single TCR beta chain sequence along with its context. CDR1 is SGDLS, CDR2 YYNGEE, per germline. The length of the CDR3 is 17 residues. Trimming cost V 4 bases and J 4 bases; bases outside gene matches: 15. This entry comes from a study of T-cell reconstitution after alpha-beta-depleted transplantation in children. Molecular barcoding with unique molecular identifiers was used for the TCRbeta library. TCRdb re-called the PCR reads through MiXCR, storing one row per CDR3 protein. This table holds around 600,000 distinct CDR3 sequences, under 12% found once. The receptor was derived from a human donor who donated a stem cell graft to a child with acute myeloid leukemia. The rearrangement uses TRBV9 and TRBJ2-5; TRBD2 aligns across 8 bases. The material was PBMCs from the stem cell graft donor, obtained from the stem cell graft. The CDR3 is CASSPTSGTSLAETQYF. The CDR3 coding sequence is TGTGCCAGCAGCCCAACCTCCGGGACTAGTCTGGCAGAGACCCAGTACTTC.